This T cell receptor (beta chain) came from a study of T cell responses to AZD1222 COVID-19 vaccine. Whole-study results and caveats: A rise in Spike-specific TCR breadth and depth followed two AZD1222 doses. Clonal diversity was possibly underestimated, and the donors were mostly white British, with more females.

The table lists this clone with a count of one. Its antigen remains unknown. Trimming stripped 6 bases from V and 0 bases from J, with 12 bases between. Germline V gene sequence: CDR1 GTSNPN, CDR2 SVGIG (reference sequence). This CDR3 comprises 14 residues. Using immunoSEQ multiplex PCR, the repertoire was profiled, and TCRdb retains in-frame clones only, with some absent. The data hold about 60,000 clones, with 85% observed a single time. The genes are TRBV30 and TRBJ1-5, with D possibly matching TRBD1 (5 bases). The sequences come from peripheral blood, collected on day 0 of AZD1222 vaccination. The receptor was derived from an adult in good health. The CDR3 sequence is CACSPGYSNQPQHF. CDR3 bases: TGTGCCTGTTCCCCAGGGTATAGCAATCAGCCCCAGCATTTT. Filled out from reference TRBV30 and TRBJ1-5, the complete variable domain reads SQTIHQWPATLVQPVGSPLSLECTVEGTSNPNLYWYRQAAGRGLQLLFYSVGIGQISSEVPQNLSASRPQDRQFILSSKKLLLSDSGFYLCACSPGYSNQPQHFGDGTRLSIL.